A single sample gave rise to the 22 T cell receptor beta chains below, sequenced in a study of cytomegalovirus exposure and HLA in healthy donors. Researchers ran the PCR with 60 Vbeta and 13 Jbeta primers. Assay: immunoSEQ multiplex PCR; the TCRdb copy retains only in-frame clones and omits some. The repertoire holds roughly 130,000 clones, 65% to 90% seen once, with over 2% in the top ten. The sequenced sample was PBMCs. The receptors shown here come from a man under 40 in good health and CMV-seronegative.

The chain couples TRBV6-5 to TRBJ2-7; 8 nucleotides align to TRBD2. Germline CDR1 MNHEY, CDR2 SVGAGI. There are 16 residues in the CDR3. V lost 2 bases and J lost 0; bases outside the gene matches: 6. CDR3 sequence reads: CASSYPGGGSSYEQYF. In DNA, the CDR3 is TGTGCCAGCAGTTACCCGGGGGGGGGAAGCTCCTACGAGCAGTACTTC.

The chain is built from TRBV19 and TRBJ1-5; 7 nucleotides align to TRBD1. Germline CDR1 reads LNHDA; CDR2 reads SQIVND (reference sequence). J gave up 3 bases and V 1 base, and 9 bases lay outside the gene matches. This CDR3 is built from 17 residues. In DNA, the CDR3 is TGTGCCAGTAGTATAGGGGTGGACAGGACCTTCAATCAGCCCCAGCATTTT. This encodes CASSIGVDRTFNQPQHF.

This chain joins TRBV28 and TRBJ1-6; TRBD1 agrees at 7 bases. V shed 7 bases and J 10 bases; nucleotides not matched to a gene: 13. The CDR3 is 15 amino acids. Germline V gives CDR1 MDHEN, CDR2 SYDVKM. CDR3 amino acids: CASTRSGQGGSPLHF. The CDR3 bases are TGTGCCAGCACCCGCTCTGGGCAGGGGGGATCACCCCTCCACTTT.

This clone was counted once. The chain carries TRBV29-1 and TRBJ2-2; a possible D gene is TRBD2 (7 bases). The ends were cut back, 6 bases at V and 2 bases at J, with 16 bases in the middle. CDR1 and CDR2 (germline): SQVTM, ANQGSEA. CDR3 size: 15 residues. CDR3 region: CSVREGGINTGELFF. CDR3 nucleotides: TGCAGCGTCAGGGAGGGGGGTATAAACACCGGGGAGCTGTTTTTT.

V gene TRBV2 combines with J gene TRBJ2-5, with TRBD2 matching 7 bases. V lost 5 bases, J lost 4 bases, and 7 bases stayed unmatched. Looked up from germline, CDR1 is SNHLY and CDR2 is FYNNEI. The CDR3 spans 14 residues. The CDR3 protein is CASSHWTRSETQYF. The CDR3 DNA is TGTGCCAGCAGTCATTGGACTAGGTCAGAGACCCAGTACTTC. Based on the CDR3 plus reference TRBV2 and TRBJ2-5, the full variable domain is EPEVTQTPSHQVTQMGQEVILRCVPISNHLYFYWYRQILGQKVEFLVSFYNNEISEKSEIFDDQFSVERPDGSNFTLKIRSTKLEDSAMYFCASSHWTRSETQYFGPGTRLLVL.

V usage is TRBV28 and J usage is TRBJ2-3, with D possibly matching TRBD2 (6 bases). The CDR3 loop spans 19 amino acids. The V gene's germline CDR1 is MDHEN and CDR2 SYDVKM. Trimming cost V 5 bases and J 1 base, with 25 bases left between them. The CDR3 nucleotides are TGTGCCAGCAGTGCCGGGGGACTGACTCTGGGGATCGGCACAGATACGCAGTATTTT. Protein sequence: CASSAGGLTLGIGTDTQYF.

The chain combines TRBV11-2 with TRBJ2-4; 7 bases fit TRBD1. The CDR3 contains 17 residues. V lost 1 base, J lost 0 bases, and 6 bases stayed unmatched. Germline CDR1 is SGHAT and CDR2 is FQNNGV. The CDR3 DNA sequence: TGTGCCAGCAGCTTAGTTGGGACAGAGCTAGCCAAAAACATTCAGTACTTC. Its protein is CASSLVGTELAKNIQYF.

The chain combines TRBV28 with TRBJ1-3; perhaps TRBD1 as D (6 bases). The CDR3 spans 17 residues. Germline-derived CDR1 and CDR2 are MDHEN and SYDVKM. V lost 2 bases and J lost 0, with 14 bases in between. CDR3 coding DNA: TGTGCCAGCAGTTTAGGGGGCGGCCTCCACTCTGGAAACACCATATATTTT. It codes for CASSLGGGLHSGNTIYF.

Worth noting for this clone: One end of the junction varies from germline; a read error may be responsible. The V gene is TRBV7-9, the J gene TRBJ2-1, with TRBD2 matching over 7 bases. The CDR3 has 17 amino acids. Germline V gene sequence: CDR1 SEHNR, CDR2 FQNEAQ (reference sequence). CDR3 loop: CSSSPTALAAALNEQFF. In DNA, the CDR3 is TGTTCCAGCAGCCCGACGGCCCTAGCGGCCGCTCTCAATGAGCAGTTCTTC.

The chain is built from TRBV5-5 and TRBJ2-5, with TRBD2 identical over 8 bases. Germline assignment: CDR1 SGHKS and CDR2 YYEKEE (reference sequence). This CDR3 comprises 16 residues. J gave up 3 bases and V 1 base, and 8 bases lay outside the gene matches. CDR3 amino acids: CASSLRTGGPKETQYF. The CDR3 DNA sequence: TGTGCCAGCAGCTTGAGAACGGGGGGGCCTAAAGAGACCCAGTACTTC.

This rearrangement joins TRBV7-2 to TRBJ1-1; weak D call: TRBD1 (5 bases). V shed 5 bases and J shed 10 bases, with 14 bases lying between them. CDR1 and CDR2 from the germline V gene are SGHTA and FQGNSA. The CDR3 loop spans 12 amino acids. CDR3 bases: TGTGCCAGCAGCCTGGATGTGGGGGGAGCTTTCTTT. Residues: CASSLDVGGAFF. The variable domain in full, with the rest retrieved from reference TRBV7-2 and TRBJ1-1, is GAGVSQSPSNKVTEKGKDVELRCDPISGHTALYWYRQSLGQGLEFLIYFQGNSAPDKSGLPSDRFSAERTGGSVSTLTIQRTQQEDSAVYLCASSLDVGGAFFGQGTRLTVV.

The V call is TRBV6-5, the J call TRBJ2-7, with unresolved D. The germline V gene encodes CDR1 MNHEY and CDR2 SVGAGI. V lost 4 bases to trimming and J lost 1 base, with 8 bases between them. The length of the CDR3 is 13 residues. Here the CDR3 reads CASSSLHSYEQYF. DNA for the CDR3: TGTGCCAGCAGTTCCTTACATTCCTACGAGCAGTACTTC.

The gene calls are TRBV19 and TRBJ1-4, with D possibly TRBD1 on 6 matching bases. The CDR3 sequence is 15 residues long. The V end was cut by 7 bases, the J end by 7 bases, with 19 bases between. Germline CDR1 is LNHDA and CDR2 is SQIVND (reference sequence). CDR3 nucleotide sequence: TGTGCCAGTACCCCCCGGCCAGGGGCGGGTGAAAAACTGTTTTTT. This translates into CASTPRPGAGEKLFF.

The chain is built from TRBV7-6 and TRBJ2-4, with D possibly being TRBD1 (8 bases). The V gene's germline CDR1 is SGHVS and CDR2 FNYEAQ. The CDR3 runs 16 residues. V was shortened by 5 bases and J by 3 bases, with 17 bases between the two germline ends. DNA of the CDR3: TGTGCCAGCAGCGCCCGGACAGGGAGGGGCAAAAACATTCAGTACTTC. Translated: CASSARTGRGKNIQYF.

The rearrangement uses TRBV6-1 and TRBJ2-7; TRBD1 agrees at 10 bases. The CDR3 is made up of 13 amino acids. V lost 7 bases to trimming and J lost 3 bases; unmatched junction nucleotides: 3. The germline V gene encodes CDR1 MNHNS and CDR2 SASEGT. Here the CDR3 reads CASIRTGGYEQYF. In DNA, the CDR3 is TGTGCCAGCATCCGGACAGGGGGCTACGAGCAGTACTTC.

The V call is TRBV30, the J call TRBJ2-1; 10 bases agree with TRBD1. V shed 2 bases and J 5 bases; nucleotides not matched to a gene: 6. The germline gives CDR1 GTSNPN, CDR2 SVGIG (reference sequence). The length of the CDR3 is 15 residues. The chain's CDR3 is CAWSPGTGVNNEQFF. DNA of the CDR3: TGTGCCTGGAGTCCAGGGACAGGGGTAAACAATGAGCAGTTCTTC.

This sequence joins TRBV4-3 and TRBJ2-7; D gene unclear. V dropped 3 bases and J dropped 0 bases, with 6 bases sitting between them. Per the germline V gene, CDR1 is LGHNA and CDR2 is YSLEER. The CDR3 sequence is 13 residues long. CDR3 sequence: CASSQTRSYEQYF. The CDR3 region has the DNA TGCGCCAGCAGCCAGACTCGCTCCTACGAGCAGTACTTC.

CDR3 sequence reads: CASSYRGDSNQPQHF. The CDR3 bases are TGTGCCAGCAGTTACCGGGGGGATAGCAATCAGCCCCAGCATTTT. The rearrangement uses TRBV6-6 and TRBJ1-5; maybe TRBD1 (5 bases). The CDR3 covers 15 residues. Deletions cut 2 bases from V and 0 bases from J, with 8 bases between. Looked up from germline, CDR1 is MNHNY and CDR2 is SVGAGI (reference sequence).

This clone is labeled medium-sized. The genes are TRBV27 and TRBJ1-4; unclear D gene. The CDR3 runs to 13 residues. CDR1 MNHEY and CDR2 SMNVEV come from the germline V gene (reference sequence). V lost 5 bases and J 10 bases, leaving 14 bases between the germline ends. This CDR3 reads CASSRTYHGKLFF. In DNA, the CDR3 is TGTGCCAGCAGTCGAACTTATCATGGAAAACTGTTTTTT.

Written as DNA, the CDR3 is TGTGCCAGCAGCCCACAGGGCCGACGCACTGAAGCTTTCTTT. Amino acids: CASSPQGRRTEAFF. The V call is TRBV7-2, the J call TRBJ1-1, with TRBD1 as a possible D gene (6 bases). This CDR3 comprises 14 residues. The germline CDR1 and CDR2 sequences are SGHTA and FQGNSA. Trimming pared 5 bases from V and 4 bases from J, leaving 14 bases between.

The chain uses TRBV29-1 and TRBJ2-4, with 12 bases lining up with TRBD1. V lost 5 bases, J lost 12 bases, and 11 bases stayed unmatched. CDR1 and CDR2 (germline): SQVTM, ANQGSEA. CDR3 length equals 14 residues. The CDR3 protein is CSVRGQGARDSQYF. In nucleotides, the CDR3 is TGCAGCGTTAGGGGACAGGGGGCGCGGGACAGTCAGTACTTC.

This clone occurred a few times. The CDR3 spells CASSTLTGGAGSPLHF. In nucleotides, the CDR3 is TGTGCCAGCAGCACCCTGACAGGGGGCGCGGGTTCACCCCTCCACTTT. The chain has TRBV5-4 and TRBJ1-6; 10 positions agree with TRBD1. This CDR3 is built from 16 residues. CDR1 is SGHNT, CDR2 YYREEE, per germline (reference sequence). The V gene end was trimmed by 4 bases and the J gene end by 9 bases; junction bases not matched to a gene: 10.